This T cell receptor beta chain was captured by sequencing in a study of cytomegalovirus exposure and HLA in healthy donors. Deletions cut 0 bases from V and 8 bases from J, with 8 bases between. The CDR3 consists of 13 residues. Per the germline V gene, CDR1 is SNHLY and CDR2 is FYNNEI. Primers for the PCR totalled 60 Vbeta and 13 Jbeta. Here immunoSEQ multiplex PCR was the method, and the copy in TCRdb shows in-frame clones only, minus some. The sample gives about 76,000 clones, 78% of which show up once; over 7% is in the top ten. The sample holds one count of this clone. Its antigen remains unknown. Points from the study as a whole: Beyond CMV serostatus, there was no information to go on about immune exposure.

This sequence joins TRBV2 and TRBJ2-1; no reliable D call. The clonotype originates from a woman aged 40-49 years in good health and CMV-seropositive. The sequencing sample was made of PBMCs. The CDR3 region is CASSEAGTDEQFF. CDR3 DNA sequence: TGTGCCAGCAGTGAAGCTGGTACAGATGAGCAGTTCTTC.